Listed here are 18 T cell receptor beta chains from one sample, sequenced in a study of CD8 T cells in ankylosing spondylitis. In TCRdb, the 5' RACE reads were re-called with MiXCR into one record per CDR3 protein. The sample contains over 25,000 distinct CDR3 sequences, 7.9% of which appear only once. The sequencing input was blood. The origin of the receptors is a male donor with ankylosing spondylitis or in good health (not recorded which).

The V and J genes are TRBV28 and TRBJ2-3, with 8 bases identical to TRBD1. V shed 8 bases and J 3 bases; nucleotides not matched to a gene: 13. The CDR3 covers 16 residues. CDR1 is MDHEN, CDR2 SYDVKM, per germline. The CDR3 region has the DNA TGTGCCAGCCGCACATCAGGGGGCAGTGGGACAGATACGCAGTATTTT. This encodes CASRTSGGSGTDTQYF.

This clonotype was found a few times. The chain carries TRBV7-3 and TRBJ2-5; D not certain. V shed 2 bases and J shed 2 bases, with 6 bases lying between them. Germline V gives CDR1 SGHTA, CDR2 FQGTGA. The CDR3 is 13 amino acids. The CDR3 here is CASSLERQETQYF. The DNA of the CDR3 is TGTGCCAGCAGCTTAGAGCGACAAGAGACCCAGTACTTC.

This chain connects TRBV5-5 to TRBJ2-3; 9 bases match TRBD2. Trimming took 2 bases from V and 1 from J; bases not matched to a gene: 5. Germline CDR1 SGHKS, CDR2 YYEKEE (reference sequence). This CDR3 region has 16 residues. CDR3 DNA sequence: TGTGCCAGCAGCTTAGGCGGGAGGGCGGGCACAGATACGCAGTATTTT. Translated, it gives CASSLGGRAGTDTQYF.

This clonotype was detected only a few times. The rearrangement uses TRBV7-3 and TRBJ2-1, with TRBD2 identical over 8 bases. The trim removed 5 bases at V and 7 bases at J, leaving 13 bases unmatched. The length of the CDR3 is 16 residues. CDR1 is SGHTA, CDR2 FQGTGA, per germline. CDR3 nucleotides: TGTGCCAGCAGCCCCTCAACGGGGGGGCTTCAAAATGAGCAGTTCTTC. This gives the protein CASSPSTGGLQNEQFF. Full variable domain (remainder filled in from reference TRBV7-3 and TRBJ2-1): GAGVSQTPSNKVTEKGKYVELRCDPISGHTALYWYRQSLGQGPEFLIYFQGTGAADDSGLPNDRFFAVRPEGSVSTLKIQRTERGDSAVYLCASSPSTGGLQNEQFFGPGTRLTVL.

This clonotype has ten or more counts. This chain links TRBV24-1 with TRBJ2-3; D is unresolved. Trimming took off 4 bases at V and 5 bases at J, with 3 bases between the two ends. Germline V gene sequence: CDR1 KGHDR, CDR2 SFDVKD. The length of the CDR3 is 11 residues. The CDR3 region has the DNA TGTGCCACCAGTGAATTAGATACGCAGTATTTT. Amino acids: CATSELDTQYF.

This clonotype came up a few times. DNA for the CDR3: TGTGCCAGCAGCTTAGCAACAGGCGGGGACACTGAAGCTTTCTTT. It yields the protein CASSLATGGDTEAFF. This rearrangement joins TRBV7-9 to TRBJ1-1; maybe TRBD1 (5 bases). The germline CDR1 and CDR2 sequences are SEHNR and FQNEAQ (reference sequence). The CDR3 consists of 15 residues. Trimming shortened V by 0 bases and J by 3 bases, and 11 bases separated the two germline ends.

The chain links TRBV5-1 to TRBJ1-4; 8 bases match TRBD1. V was pared by 1 base and J by 6 bases, with 14 bases of the junction left unmatched. The CDR3 extends over 18 amino acids. Germline V gives CDR1 SGHRS, CDR2 YFSETQ. CDR3: CASSLWPRGRRGDEKLFF. CDR3 in DNA: TGCGCCAGCAGCTTGTGGCCCAGGGGGCGGCGGGGAGATGAAAAACTGTTTTTT.

This clonotype has ten or more counts. V gene TRBV20-1 combines with J gene TRBJ2-1; 8 bases fit TRBD2. The CDR3 sequence is 15 residues long. Germline V gene lookup returns CDR1 DFQATT and CDR2 SNEGSKA (reference sequence). The V segment lost 0 bases and the J segment 5 bases; nucleotides outside the gene matches: 6. The CDR3 protein is CSARDGAGVHNEQFF. CDR3 coding DNA: TGCAGTGCTAGAGATGGAGCGGGAGTCCACAATGAGCAGTTCTTC.

The sample holds a few counts of this clonotype. The rearrangement links TRBV25-1 to TRBJ2-1; 8 bases align to TRBD2. Germline V gene data show CDR1 as MGHDK and CDR2 as SYGVNS. The CDR3 is 14 residues long. J was trimmed by 0 bases and V by 7 bases; bases with no gene match: 2. CDR3 nucleotide sequence: TGTGCCAGCAACCTAGCGGGCTCCTACAATGAGCAGTTCTTC. This gives the protein CASNLAGSYNEQFF. The whole variable domain, filled in from reference TRBV25-1 and TRBJ2-1, reads EADIYQTPRYLVIGTGKKITLECSQTMGHDKMYWYQQDPGMELHLIHYSYGVNSTEKGDLSSESTVSRIRTEHFPLTLESARPSHTSQYLCASNLAGSYNEQFFGPGTRLTVL.

The chain uses TRBV11-2 and TRBJ2-5; D not certain. The V end lost 3 bases, the J end lost 5 bases, and 10 bases lay between the germline ends. The germline V gene encodes CDR1 SGHAT and CDR2 FQNNGV. This CDR3 spans 13 amino acids. CDR3 sequence: CASSLDGWETQYF. CDR3 DNA: TGTGCCAGCAGCTTGGACGGATGGGAGACCCAGTACTTC.

In its sample, this clonotype was seen a few times. The rearrangement uses TRBV5-1 and TRBJ2-2; 7 bases match TRBD2. The V gene's germline CDR1 is SGHRS and CDR2 YFSETQ. The CDR3 contains 13 residues. The ends lost 5 bases at V and 6 bases at J; junction bases unmatched: 4. This chain's CDR3 is CASRLAVAGELFF. The CDR3 bases are TGCGCCAGCAGGCTAGCGGTGGCCGGGGAGCTGTTTTTT.

This rearrangement joins TRBV27 to TRBJ2-2; D is uncertain. The CDR3 has 13 residues. Germline CDR1 and CDR2: MNHEY and SMNVEV (reference sequence). V dropped 6 bases and J dropped 3 bases, with 8 bases sitting between them. As DNA, the CDR3 is TGTGCCAGCAGCGCCCTGGACACCGGGGAGCTGTTTTTT. It is translated as CASSALDTGELFF.

The chain uses TRBV7-9 and TRBJ2-3; D ambiguous. V was shortened by 5 bases and J by 4 bases, with 4 bases between the two germline ends. The CDR3 is 11 amino acids. Germline V gene data show CDR1 as SEHNR and CDR2 as FQNEAQ (reference sequence). The CDR3 DNA reads TGTGCCAGCAGCCATGCAGATACGCAGTATTTT. Its translation is CASSHADTQYF.

This clonotype was counted ten times or more. This rearrangement joins TRBV20-1 to TRBJ2-5, with D possibly being TRBD1 or TRBD2 (6 bases each). V was cut by 5 bases and J by 4 bases, with 11 bases left in between. Germline lookup yields CDR1 DFQATT and CDR2 SNEGSKA (reference sequence). The CDR3 has 12 amino acids. CDR3 loop: CSAEGGLETQYF. For the CDR3, the DNA is TGCAGTGCTGAGGGGGGATTAGAGACCCAGTACTTC.

In its sample, this clonotype was seen a few times. The chain joins TRBV5-1 to TRBJ1-1, with D unresolved. This CDR3 is built from 14 residues. Per the germline V gene, CDR1 is SGHRS and CDR2 is YFSETQ. The ends were cut back, 4 bases at V and 4 bases at J, with 14 bases in the middle. The CDR3: CASSPPLSTTEAFF. The DNA for the CDR3 is TGCGCCAGCAGCCCCCCTTTGTCCACCACTGAAGCTTTCTTT.

The V gene is TRBV18, the J gene TRBJ2-1, with 7 positions matching TRBD2. Losses at the gene ends were 4 bases for V and 7 bases for J; bases not matched to a gene: 10. This CDR3 has 15 residues. Germline CDR1 reads KGHSH; CDR2 reads LQKENI. Here the CDR3 reads CASSQRDGGKNEQFF. In nucleotides, the CDR3 is TGTGCCAGCTCACAGCGGGACGGTGGGAAAAATGAGCAGTTCTTC.

This chain joins TRBV29-1 and TRBJ2-5; D may be TRBD2 (5 bases). Germline loops: CDR1 SQVTM, CDR2 ANQGSEA. This CDR3 region has 12 residues. V gave up 5 bases and J gave up 5 bases, with 12 bases separating them. CDR3 nucleotide sequence: TGCAGCGTTTCTTTCCCGGGGGAGACCCAGTACTTC. Amino acid sequence: CSVSFPGETQYF.

The CDR3 sequence: CASSKDTVSEQFF. The CDR3 nucleotides are TGTGCCAGCAGCAAAGACACCGTGAGTGAGCAGTTCTTC. V and J are TRBV6-2 or TRBV6-3 and TRBJ2-1; D gene unclear. There are 13 residues in the CDR3. Trimming took 6 bases from V and 9 from J, leaving 15 bases between them. Germline CDR1 reads MNHEY; CDR2 reads SVGEGT.